These T cell receptor beta chains were read from a single sample in a study of identical twins. TCRdb ran MiXCR on the 5' RACE reads and lists one entry per CDR3 protein. This sample has approximately 470,000 distinct CDR3 sequences, with 14% found just once. These data also featured in a second study, about yellow fever vaccine responses in identical twins.

Input material: CD4+ T cells sorted from blood. Receptors were obtained from a woman aged 18-29 years in good health. Each CDR3 is given with its conserved first and last residue. A D gene is named only where the DNA matches it firmly. Size values are once, few and many counts, or a class for expanded clones, and some rows have none.

clone size | J gene | V gene | D gene | CDR3 protein | CDR3 DNA
few | TRBJ2-3 | TRBV5-1 | TRBD1 | CASSSGQFRDTQYF | TGCGCCAGCAGCTCGGGACAGTTTCGAGATACGCAGTATTTT
many | TRBJ2-2 | TRBV24-1 | TRBD1 | CATSDSQGATGELFF | TGTGCCACCAGTGATTCACAGGGGGCTACCGGGGAGCTGTTTTTT
few | TRBJ2-2 | TRBV6-1 | TRBD1 | CASRDDRDLTGELFF | TGTGCCAGCAGAGATGACAGGGACCTCACCGGGGAGCTGTTTTTT
NA | TRBJ2-3 | TRBV7-2 | TRBD2 | CASSTRTSLGTDTQYF | TGTGCCAGCAGCACGAGGACTAGCCTTGGCACAGATACGCAGTATTTT
NA | TRBJ2-7 | TRBV29-1 | NA | CSVTSPNSYEQYF | TGCAGCGTGACCTCCCCCAACAGCTACGAGCAGTACTTC
few | TRBJ2-2 | TRBV7-2 | TRBD2 | CASSPALAVTGELFF | TGTGCCAGCAGCCCCGCACTAGCGGTCACCGGGGAGCTGTTTTTT
few | TRBJ1-1 | TRBV10-3 | NA | CAISAARLAGTEAFF | TGTGCCATCAGTGCGGCCAGGTTGGCTGGCACTGAAGCTTTCTTT
few | TRBJ1-1 | TRBV14 | NA | CASSLLRSVPGGTEAFF | TGTGCCAGCAGCCTCTTGCGATCCGTTCCGGGGGGCACTGAAGCTTTCTTT
NA | TRBJ2-3 | TRBV2 | NA | CASARNLGSPQYF | TGTGCCAGCGCCCGAAACCTTGGGTCTCCGCAGTATTTT
NA | TRBJ2-7 | TRBV29-1 | NA | CSVGRGLYEQYF | TGCAGCGTTGGTCGGGGACTCTACGAGCAGTACTTC
NA | TRBJ2-7 | TRBV18 | NA | CASSPSAWDEQYF | TGTGCCAGCTCACCATCTGCATGGGACGAGCAGTACTTC
few | TRBJ2-2 | TRBV5-1 | TRBD1 | CASSPRTGGLTGELFF | TGCGCCAGCAGCCCCAGGACAGGGGGGCTCACCGGGGAGCTGTTTTTT
NA | TRBJ2-3 | TRBV5-1 | TRBD1 | CASSLGTGGNTQYF | TGCGCCAGCAGCCTAGGGACAGGGGGCAATACGCAGTATTTT
NA | TRBJ2-5 | TRBV6-1 | TRBD2 | CASSWGLAGGQETQYF | TGTGCCAGCAGCTGGGGACTAGCGGGAGGACAAGAGACCCAGTACTTC
NA | TRBJ1-1 | TRBV10-3 | NA | CAISEAVNTEAFF | TGTGCCATCAGTGAGGCGGTGAACACTGAAGCTTTCTTT
many | TRBJ2-3 | TRBV4-2 | NA | CASSRRGGTDTQYF | TGTGCCAGCAGCCGCCGAGGTGGGACAGATACGCAGTATTTT
NA | TRBJ2-3 | TRBV11-2 | NA | CASRRTATDTQYF | TGTGCCAGCAGACGGACAGCTACAGATACGCAGTATTTT
few | TRBJ2-7 | TRBV20-1 | TRBD1 | CSARSVGTGPYEQYF | TGCAGTGCTAGAAGCGTCGGGACAGGCCCTTACGAGCAGTACTTC
NA | TRBJ2-1 | TRBV20-1 | TRBD2 | CSALSGIEQFF | TGCAGTGCTCTTAGCGGGATTGAGCAGTTCTTC
few | TRBJ2-5 | TRBV29-1 | TRBD1 | CSGTGGAETQYF | TGCAGCGGGACAGGGGGGGCAGAGACCCAGTACTTC
few | TRBJ2-2 | TRBV12-3/TRBV12-4 | TRBD1 | CASSLRGRGELFF | TGTGCCAGCAGTCTAAGGGGGCGCGGGGAGCTGTTTTTT
NA | TRBJ2-5 | TRBV28 | NA | CASLTGSETQYF | TGTGCCAGCTTAACGGGAAGTGAGACCCAGTACTTC
NA | TRBJ2-5 | TRBV18 | TRBD1 | CASSTGQVRQETQYF | TGTGCCAGCTCAACCGGACAGGTTCGTCAAGAGACCCAGTACTTC
once | TRBJ2-1 | TRBV27 | TRBD2 | CASSPVRNPLAGGDEQFF | TGTGCCAGCAGTCCCGTCCGAAACCCACTAGCGGGAGGGGATGAGCAGTTCTTC
NA | TRBJ1-2 | TRBV28 | TRBD1 | CASTETGGGGYTF | TGTGCCAGCACTGAGACAGGGGGAGGGGGCTACACCTTC
few | TRBJ2-2 | TRBV3-1 | TRBD2 | CASSQGLAGLGELFF | TGTGCCAGCAGCCAAGGACTAGCGGGACTCGGGGAGCTGTTTTTT
many | TRBJ2-3 | TRBV12-3/TRBV12-4 | NA | CASEASGTDTQYF | TGTGCCAGCGAGGCTAGCGGCACAGATACGCAGTATTTT
NA | TRBJ2-1 | TRBV2 | TRBD2 | CASSEAGGGRYNEQFF | TGTGCCAGCAGTGAAGCTGGCGGGGGGCGATACAATGAGCAGTTCTTC
few | TRBJ2-2 | TRBV20-1 | TRBD2 | CSAPPTGRTLNTGELFF | TGCAGTGCTCCGCCCACCGGGAGGACATTGAACACCGGGGAGCTGTTTTTT
few | TRBJ2-7 | TRBV6-5 | TRBD2 | CASSSQAGVGEQYF | TGTGCCAGCAGTTCCCAAGCGGGAGTGGGTGAGCAGTACTTC
NA | TRBJ2-1 | TRBV20-1 | TRBD2 | CSAGLAGINEQFF | TGCAGTGCTGGACTAGCGGGGATCAATGAGCAGTTCTTC
few | TRBJ2-7 | TRBV20-1 | TRBD2 | CSALAGLAYEQYF | TGCAGTGCACTAGCGGGACTTGCCTACGAGCAGTACTTC
NA | TRBJ1-2 | TRBV19 | NA | CASTRDSVYGYTF | TGTGCCAGTACCCGAGACAGTGTTTATGGCTACACCTTC
NA | TRBJ2-1 | TRBV19 | NA | CASGAGRTYNEQFF | TGTGCCAGTGGGGCGGGTAGGACCTACAATGAGCAGTTCTTC
NA | TRBJ2-1 | TRBV24-1 | NA | CATRDSRTYNEQFF | TGTGCCACCAGAGACAGTCGAACCTACAATGAGCAGTTCTTC
NA | TRBJ2-3 | TRBV18 | NA | CASSPPENTQYF | TGTGCCAGCTCACCACCGGAGAATACGCAGTATTTT
few | TRBJ2-7 | TRBV20-1 | TRBD1 | CRGQGIYEQYF | TGCAGGGGACAGGGGATCTACGAGCAGTACTTC
few | TRBJ2-1 | TRBV7-2 | NA | CASSLGGGVFDEQFF | TGTGCCAGCAGCTTAGGGGGCGGAGTCTTCGATGAGCAGTTCTTC
few | TRBJ2-3 | TRBV28 | NA | CASGARTDTQYF | TGTGCCAGTGGGGCCCGAACAGATACGCAGTATTTT
few | TRBJ1-4 | TRBV20-1 | TRBD1 | CSARPGTGGREKLFF | TGCAGTGCTAGACCGGGAACAGGGGGCCGTGAAAAACTGTTTTTT
many | TRBJ1-6 | TRBV20-1 | TRBD1 | CSVRRGQGRGPLHF | TGCAGTGTTAGAAGAGGACAGGGCAGAGGACCCCTCCACTTT
NA | TRBJ1-1 | TRBV20-1 | NA | CSARDPPGNTEAFF | TGCAGTGCTAGAGATCCCCCAGGCAACACTGAAGCTTTCTTT
NA | TRBJ2-7 | TRBV29-1 | NA | CSVAGKNYEQYF | TGCAGCGTTGCAGGGAAAAACTACGAGCAGTACTTC
few | TRBJ2-5 | TRBV24-1 | NA | CATSEHRDETQYF | TGTGCCACCAGTGAACACAGGGACGAGACCCAGTACTTC
NA | TRBJ2-7 | TRBV6-1 | NA | CASSRREFGGYEQYF | TGTGCCAGCAGCCGACGAGAGTTTGGGGGCTACGAGCAGTACTTC
many | TRBJ1-3 | TRBV4-1 | NA | CASSHGFGGLFGGNTIYF | TGCGCCAGCAGCCATGGTTTCGGGGGGCTTTTTGGAGGAAACACCATATATTTT
many | TRBJ2-3 | TRBV10-3 | TRBD2 | CAIFGGLATDTQYF | TGTGCCATCTTTGGGGGACTAGCGACAGATACGCAGTATTTT
few | TRBJ1-1 | TRBV7-2 | NA | CASSLAVLNTEAFF | TGTGCCAGCAGCTTAGCGGTCCTGAACACTGAAGCTTTCTTT
few | TRBJ2-6 | TRBV4-3 | NA | CASSQDVGAGANVLTF | TGCGCCAGCAGCCAAGACGTCGGGGCTGGGGCCAACGTCCTGACTTTC
NA | TRBJ2-7 | TRBV9 | TRBD1 | CASSVATGGGYEQYF | TGTGCCAGCAGCGTAGCGACAGGGGGAGGTTACGAGCAGTACTTC
NA | TRBJ2-5 | TRBV5-5 | NA | CASSPQLVQETQYF | TGTGCCAGCAGCCCCCAATTAGTCCAAGAGACCCAGTACTTC
few | TRBJ2-7 | TRBV28 | TRBD1 | CASSGTATYEQYF | TGTGCCAGCAGTGGGACAGCCACCTACGAGCAGTACTTC
NA | TRBJ2-7 | TRBV7-2 | NA | CASRVDYSTYEQYF | TGTGCCAGCAGGGTCGACTACTCCACCTACGAGCAGTACTTC
few | TRBJ2-5 | TRBV11-1 | TRBD2 | CASSSGTSRLYQETQYF | TGTGCCAGCAGCTCCGGGACTAGCAGGTTGTACCAAGAGACCCAGTACTTC
few | TRBJ2-5 | TRBV28 | NA | CASLLGRWGETQYF | TGTGCCAGCCTTCTAGGACGATGGGGAGAGACCCAGTACTTC